The 8 T cell receptor beta chains below all came from one sample that was sequenced in a study of technical replicates of blood from a few donors. Using immunoSEQ multiplex PCR, the repertoire was profiled, and TCRdb retains in-frame clones only, with some absent. Here the sample spans 15,000 to 17,000 clones, 65% to 90% being singletons. Sample: PBMCs. These receptors came from a human donor in good health.

The V call is TRBV5-4, the J call TRBJ2-3; 9 nucleotides line up with TRBD2. The trim removed 3 bases at V and 4 bases at J, leaving 9 bases unmatched. Germline V gene data show CDR1 as SGHNT and CDR2 as YYREEE (reference sequence). This CDR3 has 16 amino acids. The CDR3 region has the DNA TGTGCCAGCAGCTGGGGAGGGACTAGCATCGCAGATACGCAGTATTTT. This sequence encodes CASSWGGTSIADTQYF.

The CDR3 region has the DNA TGTGCCAGCAGCCAAGACTGGGAGGCAACTAATGAAAAACTGTTTTTT. It codes for CASSQDWEATNEKLFF. The chain is built from TRBV14 and TRBJ1-4; D gene unclear. This CDR3 region has 16 residues. The germline V gene has CDR1 SGHDN and CDR2 FVKESK. Trimming stripped 0 bases from V and 0 bases from J, with 8 bases between.

The V gene is TRBV2, the J gene TRBJ2-7; tentatively, D is TRBD2 (6 bases). Germline V lookup: CDR1 SNHLY, CDR2 FYNNEI. The CDR3 has 15 amino acids. Trimming shortened V by 6 bases and J by 2 bases, and 17 bases separated the two germline ends. CDR3 nucleotide sequence: TGTGCCAGCAGAACCGGGGTGGCGGGAACCTACGAGCAGTACTTC. It translates to CASRTGVAGTYEQYF.

The chain has TRBV9 and TRBJ2-4, with TRBD2 identical over 7 bases. The germline V gene has CDR1 SGDLS and CDR2 YYNGEE. This CDR3 spans 15 amino acids. V was clipped by 4 bases and J by 7 bases; unmatched bases: 11. The CDR3 DNA sequence: TGTGCCAGCAGCATCGCCGGGCCCGGGAGGAACATTCAGTACTTC. It specifies CASSIAGPGRNIQYF.

The rearrangement uses TRBV6-5 and TRBJ2-6; D may be TRBD1 (5 bases). This CDR3 region has 16 residues. CDR1 MNHEY and CDR2 SVGAGI come from the germline V gene. The V and J ends lost 2 bases and 4 bases respectively, with 12 bases between them. CDR3 residues: CASSYERGSGANVLTF. The DNA of the CDR3 is TGTGCCAGCAGTTACGAAAGGGGTTCCGGGGCCAACGTCCTGACTTTC.

This clone has a handful of counts. The chain joins TRBV5-4 to TRBJ1-1; D uncertain. With 4 bases removed from V and 5 bases from J, the gap between germline ends came to 15 bases. CDR3 length: 14 amino acids. Germline CDR1 and CDR2: SGHNT and YYREEE (reference sequence). The CDR3 reads CASSGGGGRTEAFF. CDR3 in DNA: TGTGCCAGCAGCGGCGGAGGCGGGCGGACTGAAGCTTTCTTT.

This clone was seen only once. V is TRBV28 and J is TRBJ1-1; D uncertain. CDR3 length: 13 amino acids. The germline CDR1 and CDR2 sequences are MDHEN and SYDVKM. V lost 3 bases, J lost 3 bases, and 8 bases lay in between. In nucleotides, the CDR3 is TGTGCCAGCAGTTTGCTCAGTGACACTGAAGCTTTCTTT. Translating it yields CASSLLSDTEAFF.

The rearrangement joins TRBV6-5 to TRBJ2-3; unclear D gene. Trimming left V 2 bases short and J 9 bases short, with 6 bases between. Germline V lookup: CDR1 MNHEY, CDR2 SVGAGI. The CDR3 sequence is 11 residues long. CDR3: CASSYLGTQYF. CDR3 in DNA: TGTGCCAGCAGTTACCTAGGAACGCAGTATTTT.